This TCR beta chain originates from a study of shared clonotypes between healthy human individuals. Produced via immunoSEQ multiplex PCR; TCRdb's table is partial and in-frame only. The table shows hundreds of thousands of clones, with about nine tenths occurring only once. The CDR3 is 15 residues long. V lost 5 bases to trimming and J lost 2 bases, with 13 bases between them. Germline V gene lookup returns CDR1 SGHVS and CDR2 FQNEAQ. Sequencing input: memory CD8+ T cells sorted from blood. Subset denoted: CD45RO+ cells pooled with CCR7-negative TemRA cells. The V and J genes are TRBV7-8 and TRBJ2-1, with a tentative D call TRBD2 (5 bases). The sequence came from a young man in good health. In DNA form, the CDR3 reads TGTGCCAGCAGCCCGATGGCGAGGGCCTACAATGAGCAGTTCTTC. Translated: CASSPMARAYNEQFF.